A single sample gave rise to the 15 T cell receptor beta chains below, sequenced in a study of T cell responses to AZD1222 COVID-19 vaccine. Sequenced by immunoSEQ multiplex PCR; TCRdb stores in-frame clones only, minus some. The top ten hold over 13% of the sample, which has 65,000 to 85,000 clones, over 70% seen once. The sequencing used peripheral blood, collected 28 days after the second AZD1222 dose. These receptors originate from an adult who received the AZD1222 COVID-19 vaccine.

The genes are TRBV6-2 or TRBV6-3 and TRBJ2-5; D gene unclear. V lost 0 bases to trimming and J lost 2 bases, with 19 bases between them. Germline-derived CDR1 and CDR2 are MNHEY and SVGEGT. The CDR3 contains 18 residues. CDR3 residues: CASSYSISLGKTQETQYF. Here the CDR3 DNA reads TGTGCCAGCAGTTACTCGATATCTCTCGGAAAAACGCAAGAGACCCAGTACTTC.

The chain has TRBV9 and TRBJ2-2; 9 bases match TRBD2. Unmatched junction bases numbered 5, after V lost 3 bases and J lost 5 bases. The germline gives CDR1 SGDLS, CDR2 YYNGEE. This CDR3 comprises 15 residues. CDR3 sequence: CASSGLAVLTGELFF. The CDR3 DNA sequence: TGTGCCAGCAGCGGACTAGCGGTCTTAACCGGGGAGCTGTTTTTT.

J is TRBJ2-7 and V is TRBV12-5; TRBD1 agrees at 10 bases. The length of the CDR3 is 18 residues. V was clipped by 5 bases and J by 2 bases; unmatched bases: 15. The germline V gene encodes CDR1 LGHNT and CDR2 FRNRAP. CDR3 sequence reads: CASGHSGTGELIAYEQYF. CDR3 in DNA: TGTGCTAGTGGTCACTCCGGGACAGGGGAACTGATCGCCTACGAGCAGTACTTC.

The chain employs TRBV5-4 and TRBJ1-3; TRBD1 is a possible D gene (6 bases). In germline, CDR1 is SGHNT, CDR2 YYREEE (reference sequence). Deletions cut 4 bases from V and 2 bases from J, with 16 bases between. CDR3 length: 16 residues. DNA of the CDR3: TGTGCCAGCAGCCCAGGTGGGGGGGCTCCTGGAAACACCATATATTTT. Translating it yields CASSPGGGAPGNTIYF.

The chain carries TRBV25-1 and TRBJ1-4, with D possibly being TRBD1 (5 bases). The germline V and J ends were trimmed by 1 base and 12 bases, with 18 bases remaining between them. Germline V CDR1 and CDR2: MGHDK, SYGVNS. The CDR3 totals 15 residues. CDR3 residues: CASSEWSRDEGELFF. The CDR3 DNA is TGTGCCAGCAGTGAATGGAGCCGGGACGAAGGAGAACTGTTTTTT.

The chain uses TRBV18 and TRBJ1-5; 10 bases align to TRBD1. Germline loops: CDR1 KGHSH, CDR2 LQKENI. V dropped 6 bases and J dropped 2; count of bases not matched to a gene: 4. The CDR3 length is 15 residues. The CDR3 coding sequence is TGTGCCAGCTCGCCCGGGACAGGGGGCAATCAGCCCCAGCATTTT. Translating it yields CASSPGTGGNQPQHF.

CDR3 DNA sequence: TGTGCCAGCAGCTTCGCGGAGGGGCAGCCCCAGCATTTT. It codes for CASSFAEGQPQHF. The chain is built from TRBV7-2 and TRBJ1-5; possible D gene TRBD1, 5 bases. The germline gives CDR1 SGHTA, CDR2 FQGNSA. The ends were cut back, 3 bases at V and 7 bases at J, with 10 bases in the middle. The CDR3 consists of 13 residues.

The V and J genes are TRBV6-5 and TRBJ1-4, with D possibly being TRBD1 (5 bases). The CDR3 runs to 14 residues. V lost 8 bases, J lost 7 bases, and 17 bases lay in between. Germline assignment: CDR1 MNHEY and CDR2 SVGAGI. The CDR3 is CASWGATGTEKLFF. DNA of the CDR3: TGTGCCAGCTGGGGCGCCACGGGGACTGAAAAACTGTTTTTT.

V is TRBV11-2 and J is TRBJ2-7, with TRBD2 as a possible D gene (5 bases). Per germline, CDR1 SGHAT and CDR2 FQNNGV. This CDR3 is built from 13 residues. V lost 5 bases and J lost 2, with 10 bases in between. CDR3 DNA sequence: TGTGCCAGCAGCGTGCGAGGGCCCTACGAGCAGTACTTC. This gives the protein CASSVRGPYEQYF. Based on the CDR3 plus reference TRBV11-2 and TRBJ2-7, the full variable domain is EAGVAQSPRYKIIEKRQSVAFWCNPISGHATLYWYQQILGQGPKLLIQFQNNGVVDDSQLPKDRFSAERLKGVDSTLKIQPAKLEDSAVYLCASSVRGPYEQYFGPGTRLTVT.

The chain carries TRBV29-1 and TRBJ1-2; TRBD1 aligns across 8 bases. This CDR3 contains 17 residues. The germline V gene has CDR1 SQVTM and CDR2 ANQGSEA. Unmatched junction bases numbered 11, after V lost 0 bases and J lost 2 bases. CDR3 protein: CSVEDPWTGPINYGYTF. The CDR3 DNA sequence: TGCAGCGTTGAAGACCCTTGGACAGGGCCGATCAACTATGGCTACACCTTC.

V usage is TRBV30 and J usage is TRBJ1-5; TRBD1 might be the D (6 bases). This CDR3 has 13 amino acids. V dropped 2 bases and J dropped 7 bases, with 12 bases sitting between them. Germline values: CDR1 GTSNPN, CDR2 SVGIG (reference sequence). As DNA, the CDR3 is TGTGCCTGGAGTACAGCCGGGGGCCAGCCCCAGCATTTT. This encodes CAWSTAGGQPQHF.

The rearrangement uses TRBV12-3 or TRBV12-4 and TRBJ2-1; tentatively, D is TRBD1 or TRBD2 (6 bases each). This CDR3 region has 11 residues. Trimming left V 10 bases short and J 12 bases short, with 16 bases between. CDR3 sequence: CATLAGGPQFF. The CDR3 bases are TGTGCCACCCTCGCTGGGGGGCCGCAGTTCTTC.

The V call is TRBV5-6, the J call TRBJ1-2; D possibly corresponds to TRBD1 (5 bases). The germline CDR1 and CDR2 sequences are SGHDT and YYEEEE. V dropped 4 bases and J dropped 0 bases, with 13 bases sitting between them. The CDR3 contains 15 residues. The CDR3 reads CASSAGPSTNYGYTF. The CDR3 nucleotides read TGTGCCAGCAGCGCGGGACCCAGTACTAACTATGGCTACACCTTC.

CDR3 sequence: CASSPAGREQYF. CDR3 DNA sequence: TGTGCCAGCAGCCCCGCAGGGCGCGAGCAGTACTTC. This chain uses TRBV14 with TRBJ2-7; TRBD1 might be the D (5 bases). V dropped 4 bases and J dropped 6 bases, with 10 bases sitting between them. The V gene's germline CDR1 is SGHDN and CDR2 FVKESK. This CDR3 is 12 amino acids long.

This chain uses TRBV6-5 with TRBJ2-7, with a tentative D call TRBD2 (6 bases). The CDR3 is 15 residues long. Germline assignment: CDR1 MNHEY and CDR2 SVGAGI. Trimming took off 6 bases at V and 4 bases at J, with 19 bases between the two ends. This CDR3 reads CASRAQNGGGYEQYF. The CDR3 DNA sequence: TGTGCCAGCAGAGCGCAAAATGGAGGAGGGTACGAGCAGTACTTC.